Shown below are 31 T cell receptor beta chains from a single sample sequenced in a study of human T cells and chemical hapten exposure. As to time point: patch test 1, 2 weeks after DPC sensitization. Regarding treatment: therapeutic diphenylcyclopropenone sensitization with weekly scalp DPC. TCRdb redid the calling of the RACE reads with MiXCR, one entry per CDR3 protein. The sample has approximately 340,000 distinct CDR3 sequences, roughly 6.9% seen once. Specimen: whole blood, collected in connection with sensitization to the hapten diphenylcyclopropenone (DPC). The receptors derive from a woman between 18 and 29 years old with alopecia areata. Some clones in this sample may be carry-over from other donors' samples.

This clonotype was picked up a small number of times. For the CDR3, the DNA is TGTGCCAGCAGCTTAGATGGGGAGAGCGGGCAGCCCCAGCATTTT. It is translated as CASSLDGESGQPQHF. The rearrangement joins TRBV7-3 to TRBJ1-5; D gene uncertain. Germline CDR1 reads SGHTA; CDR2 reads FQGTGA. Deletions cut 2 bases from V and 7 bases from J, with 15 bases between. The CDR3 has 15 residues.

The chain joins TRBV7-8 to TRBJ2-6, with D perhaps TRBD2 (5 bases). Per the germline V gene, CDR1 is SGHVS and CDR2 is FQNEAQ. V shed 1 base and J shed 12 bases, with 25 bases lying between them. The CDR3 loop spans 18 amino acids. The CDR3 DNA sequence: TGTGCCAGCAGCTTAGTTGGAAGAGGACCGGAGGCCCCCAGCGTCCTGACTTTC. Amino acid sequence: CASSLVGRGPEAPSVLTF.

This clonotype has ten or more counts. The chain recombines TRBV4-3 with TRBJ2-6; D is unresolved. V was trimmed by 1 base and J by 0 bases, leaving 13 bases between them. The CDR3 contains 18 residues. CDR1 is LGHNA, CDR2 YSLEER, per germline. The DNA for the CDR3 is TGCGCCAGCAGCCAAGGAGTACAGCTCGTCTCTGGGGCCAACGTCCTGACTTTC. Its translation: CASSQGVQLVSGANVLTF.

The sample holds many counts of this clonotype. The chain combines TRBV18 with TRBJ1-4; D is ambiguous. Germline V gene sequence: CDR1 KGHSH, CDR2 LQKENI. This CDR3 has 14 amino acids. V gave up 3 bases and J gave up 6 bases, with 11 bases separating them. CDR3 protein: CASSPRNTYEKLFF. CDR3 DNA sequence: TGTGCCAGCTCACCGCGGAACACCTATGAAAAACTGTTTTTT.

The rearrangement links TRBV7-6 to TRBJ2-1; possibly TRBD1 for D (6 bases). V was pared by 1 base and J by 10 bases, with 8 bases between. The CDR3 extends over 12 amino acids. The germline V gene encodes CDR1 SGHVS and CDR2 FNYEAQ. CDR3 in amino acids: CASSLVGGEQFF. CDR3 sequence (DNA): TGTGCCAGCAGCTTAGTAGGGGGAGAGCAGTTCTTC. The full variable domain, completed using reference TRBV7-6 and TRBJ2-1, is GAGVSQSPRYKVTKRGQDVALRCDPISGHVSLYWYRQALGQGPEFLTYFNYEAQQDKSGLPNDRFSAERPEGSISTLTIQRTEQRDSAMYRCASSLVGGEQFFGPGTRLTVL.

CDR3 amino acids: CASSSSSGLAGELFF. The CDR3 bases are TGTGCCAGCAGTTCCTCGAGCGGACTAGCCGGGGAGCTGTTTTTT. The V and J genes are TRBV28 and TRBJ2-2; 7 bases are shared with TRBD2. The trim removed 4 bases at V and 6 bases at J, leaving 8 bases unmatched. The CDR3 is 15 amino acids. Germline V lookup: CDR1 MDHEN, CDR2 SYDVKM.

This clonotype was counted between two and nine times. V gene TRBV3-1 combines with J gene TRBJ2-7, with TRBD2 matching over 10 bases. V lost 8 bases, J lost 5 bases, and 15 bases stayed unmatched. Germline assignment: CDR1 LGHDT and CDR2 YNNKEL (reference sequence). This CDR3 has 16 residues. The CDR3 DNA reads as TGTGCCAGCGGAGCCCTAGCGGGGGCCCTTCCCCACGAGCAGTACTTC. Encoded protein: CASGALAGALPHEQYF.

The CDR3 coding sequence is TGTGCCAGCCCTGCGGGGCTTGGCAATCAGCCCCAGCATTTT. It is translated as CASPAGLGNQPQHF. The rearrangement uses TRBV6-4 and TRBJ1-5, with a possible D match to TRBD1 (5 bases). The CDR3 spans 14 residues. Germline-derived CDR1 and CDR2 are MRHNA and SNTAGT. Deletions cut 8 bases from V and 2 bases from J, with 13 bases between.

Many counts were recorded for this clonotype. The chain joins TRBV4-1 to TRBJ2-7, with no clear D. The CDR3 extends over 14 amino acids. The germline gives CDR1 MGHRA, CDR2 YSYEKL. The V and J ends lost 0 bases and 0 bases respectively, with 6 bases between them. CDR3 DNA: TGCGCCAGCAGCCAAGACCTCAGCTCCTACGAGCAGTACTTC. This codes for CASSQDLSSYEQYF.

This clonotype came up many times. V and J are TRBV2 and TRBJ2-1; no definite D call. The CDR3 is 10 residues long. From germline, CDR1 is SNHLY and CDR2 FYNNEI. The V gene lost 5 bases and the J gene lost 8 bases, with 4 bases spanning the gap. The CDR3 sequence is CASSIDEQFF. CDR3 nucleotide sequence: TGTGCCAGCAGTATCGATGAGCAGTTCTTC.

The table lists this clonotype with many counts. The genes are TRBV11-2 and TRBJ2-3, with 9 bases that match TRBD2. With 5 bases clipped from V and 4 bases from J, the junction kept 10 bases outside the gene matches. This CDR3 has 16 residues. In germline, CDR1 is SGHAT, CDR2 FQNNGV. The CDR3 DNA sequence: TGTGCCAGCAGCCCCCAGGGCGGGGGGGCTCCAGATACGCAGTATTTT. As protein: CASSPQGGGAPDTQYF.

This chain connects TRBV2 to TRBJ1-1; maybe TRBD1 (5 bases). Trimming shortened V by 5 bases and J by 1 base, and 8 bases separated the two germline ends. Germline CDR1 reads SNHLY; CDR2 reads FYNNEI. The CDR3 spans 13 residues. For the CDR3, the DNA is TGTGCCAGCAGTAAGAGGGGGAACACTGAAGCTTTCTTT. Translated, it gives CASSKRGNTEAFF.

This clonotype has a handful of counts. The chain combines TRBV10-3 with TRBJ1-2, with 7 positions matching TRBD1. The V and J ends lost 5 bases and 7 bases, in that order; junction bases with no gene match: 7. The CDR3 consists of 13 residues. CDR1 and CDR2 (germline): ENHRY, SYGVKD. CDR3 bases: TGTGCCATCAGTACCACGACAGGGTTTGGCTACACCTTC. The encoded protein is CAISTTTGFGYTF.

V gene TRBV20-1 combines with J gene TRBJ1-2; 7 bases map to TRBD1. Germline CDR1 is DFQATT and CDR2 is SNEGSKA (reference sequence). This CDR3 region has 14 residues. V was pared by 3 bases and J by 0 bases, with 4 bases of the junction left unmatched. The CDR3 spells CSARGQKANYGYTF. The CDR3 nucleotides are TGCAGTGCTAGGGGACAGAAAGCTAACTATGGCTACACCTTC.

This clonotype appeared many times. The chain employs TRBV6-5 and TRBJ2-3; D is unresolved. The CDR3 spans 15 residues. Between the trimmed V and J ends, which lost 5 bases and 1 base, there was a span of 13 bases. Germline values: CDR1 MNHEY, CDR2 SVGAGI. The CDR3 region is CASSTGISRTDTQYF. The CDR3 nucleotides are TGTGCCAGCAGTACGGGCATTTCTCGCACAGATACGCAGTATTTT.

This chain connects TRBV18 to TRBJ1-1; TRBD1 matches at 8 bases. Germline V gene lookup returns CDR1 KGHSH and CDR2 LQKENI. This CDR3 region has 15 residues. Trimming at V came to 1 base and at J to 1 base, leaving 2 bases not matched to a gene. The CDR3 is CASSPRGQANTEAFF. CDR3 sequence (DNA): TGTGCCAGCTCACCACGGGGACAGGCGAACACTGAAGCTTTCTTT.

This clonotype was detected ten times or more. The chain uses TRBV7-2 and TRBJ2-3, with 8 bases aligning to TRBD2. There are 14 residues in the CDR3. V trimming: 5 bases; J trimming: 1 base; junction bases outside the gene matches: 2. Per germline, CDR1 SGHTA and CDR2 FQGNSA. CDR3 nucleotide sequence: TGTGCCAGCAGCCAGGGACTAGGCACAGATACGCAGTATTTT. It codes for CASSQGLGTDTQYF.

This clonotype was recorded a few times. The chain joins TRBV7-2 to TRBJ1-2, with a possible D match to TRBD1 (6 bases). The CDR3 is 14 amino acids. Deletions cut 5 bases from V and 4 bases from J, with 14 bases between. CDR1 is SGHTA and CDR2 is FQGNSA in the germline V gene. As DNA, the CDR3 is TGTGCCAGCAGCCTGTGGACAGCCAGCTATGGCTACACCTTC. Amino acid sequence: CASSLWTASYGYTF.

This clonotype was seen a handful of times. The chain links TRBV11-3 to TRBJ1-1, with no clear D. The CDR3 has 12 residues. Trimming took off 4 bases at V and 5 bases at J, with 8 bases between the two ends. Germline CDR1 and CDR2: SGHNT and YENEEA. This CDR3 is CASSSDRTEAFF. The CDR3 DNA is TGTGCCAGCAGCTCAGATCGAACTGAAGCTTTCTTT. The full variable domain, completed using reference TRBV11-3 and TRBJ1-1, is EAGVVQSPRYKIIEKKQPVAFWCNPISGHNTLYWYLQNLGQGPELLIRYENEEAVDDSQLPKDRFSAERLKGVDSTLKIQPAELGDSAVYLCASSSDRTEAFFGQGTRLTVV.

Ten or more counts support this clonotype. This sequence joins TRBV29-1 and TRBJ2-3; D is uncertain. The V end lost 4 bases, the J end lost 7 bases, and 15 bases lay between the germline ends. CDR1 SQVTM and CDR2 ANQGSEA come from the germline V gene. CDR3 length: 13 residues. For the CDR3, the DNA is TGCAGCGTTGGCCGCCTACCCGAGAATACGCAGTATTTT. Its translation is CSVGRLPENTQYF.

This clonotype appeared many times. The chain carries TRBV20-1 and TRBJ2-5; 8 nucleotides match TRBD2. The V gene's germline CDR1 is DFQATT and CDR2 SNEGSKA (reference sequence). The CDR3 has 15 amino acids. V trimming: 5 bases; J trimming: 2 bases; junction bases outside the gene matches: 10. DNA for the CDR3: TGCAGTGCTCCCCAGCGGGGGAAACCTCAAGAGACCCAGTACTTC. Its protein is CSAPQRGKPQETQYF.

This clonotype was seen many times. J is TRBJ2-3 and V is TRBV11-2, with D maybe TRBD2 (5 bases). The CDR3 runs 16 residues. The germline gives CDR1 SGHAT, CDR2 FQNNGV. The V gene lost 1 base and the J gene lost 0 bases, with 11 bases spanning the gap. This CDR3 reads CASSLGAAQSTDTQYF. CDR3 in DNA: TGTGCCAGCAGCTTAGGAGCGGCTCAGAGCACAGATACGCAGTATTTT. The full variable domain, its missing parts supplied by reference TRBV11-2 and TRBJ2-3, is EAGVAQSPRYKIIEKRQSVAFWCNPISGHATLYWYQQILGQGPKLLIQFQNNGVVDDSQLPKDRFSAERLKGVDSTLKIQPAKLEDSAVYLCASSLGAAQSTDTQYFGPGTRLTVL.

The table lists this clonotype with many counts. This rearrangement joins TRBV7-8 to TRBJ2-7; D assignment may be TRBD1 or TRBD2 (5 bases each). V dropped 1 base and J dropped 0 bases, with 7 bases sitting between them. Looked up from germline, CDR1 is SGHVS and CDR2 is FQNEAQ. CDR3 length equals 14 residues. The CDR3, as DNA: TGTGCCAGCAGCTTAGGGGACGACTCCTACGAGCAGTACTTC. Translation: CASSLGDDSYEQYF.

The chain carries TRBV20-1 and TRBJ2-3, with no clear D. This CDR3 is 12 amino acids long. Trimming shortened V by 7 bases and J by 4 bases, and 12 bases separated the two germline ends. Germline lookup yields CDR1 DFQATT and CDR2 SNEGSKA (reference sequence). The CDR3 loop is CSGSDGPDTQYF. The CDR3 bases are TGCAGTGGGTCGGACGGCCCAGATACGCAGTATTTT.

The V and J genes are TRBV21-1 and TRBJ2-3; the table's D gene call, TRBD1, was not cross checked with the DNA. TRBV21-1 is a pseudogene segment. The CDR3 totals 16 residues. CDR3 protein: CASSHRSRGEADTQYF. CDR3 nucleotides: TGTGCCAGCAGCCACCGTTCCAGGGGAGAAGCAGATACGCAGTATTTT.

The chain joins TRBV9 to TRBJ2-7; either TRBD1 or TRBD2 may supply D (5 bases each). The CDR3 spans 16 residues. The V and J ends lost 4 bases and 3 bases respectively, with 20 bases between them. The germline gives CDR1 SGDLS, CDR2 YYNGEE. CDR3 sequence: CASSSLRDRTYYEQYF. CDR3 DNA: TGTGCCAGCAGCTCTCTTCGGGACCGGACCTACTACGAGCAGTACTTC.

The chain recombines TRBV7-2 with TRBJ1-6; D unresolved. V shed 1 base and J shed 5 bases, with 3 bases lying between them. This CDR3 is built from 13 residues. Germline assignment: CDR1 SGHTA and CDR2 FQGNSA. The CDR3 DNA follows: TGTGCCAGCAGCTTAGGACATAATTCACCCCTCCACTTT. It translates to CASSLGHNSPLHF. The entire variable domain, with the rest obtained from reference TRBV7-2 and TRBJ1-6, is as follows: GAGVSQSPSNKVTEKGKDVELRCDPISGHTALYWYRQSLGQGLEFLIYFQGNSAPDKSGLPSDRFSAERTGGSVSTLTIQRTQQEDSAVYLCASSLGHNSPLHFGNGTRLTVT.

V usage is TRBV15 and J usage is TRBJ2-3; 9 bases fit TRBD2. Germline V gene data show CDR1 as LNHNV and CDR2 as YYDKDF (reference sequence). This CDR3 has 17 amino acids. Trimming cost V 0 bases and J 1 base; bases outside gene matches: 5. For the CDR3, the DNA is TGTGCCACCAGCAGAGACGTAAGACTAGCGGGCACAGATACGCAGTATTTT. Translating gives CATSRDVRLAGTDTQYF. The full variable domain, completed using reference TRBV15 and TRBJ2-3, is DAMVIQNPRYQVTQFGKPVTLSCSQTLNHNVMYWYQQKSSQAPKLLFHYYDKDFNNEADTPDNFQSRRPNTSFCFLDIRSPGLGDTAMYLCATSRDVRLAGTDTQYFGPGTRLTVL.

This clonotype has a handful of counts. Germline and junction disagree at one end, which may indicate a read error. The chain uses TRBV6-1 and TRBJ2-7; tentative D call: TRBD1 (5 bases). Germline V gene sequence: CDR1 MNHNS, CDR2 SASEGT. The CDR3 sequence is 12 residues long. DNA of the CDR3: TGTGCCAGCAGTGAAAGCCTGACAGTAATCTCCTTC. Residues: CASSESLTVISF.

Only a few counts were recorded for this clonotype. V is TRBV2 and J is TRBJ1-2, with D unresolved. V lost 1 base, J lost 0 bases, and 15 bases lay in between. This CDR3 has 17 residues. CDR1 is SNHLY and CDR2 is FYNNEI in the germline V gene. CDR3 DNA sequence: TGTGCCAGCAGTGAAGGATCTGTCAGGCCCTCTAACTATGGCTACACCTTC. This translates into CASSEGSVRPSNYGYTF. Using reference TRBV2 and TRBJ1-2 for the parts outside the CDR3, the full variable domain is EPEVTQTPSHQVTQMGQEVILRCVPISNHLYFYWYRQILGQKVEFLVSFYNNEISEKSEIFDDQFSVERPDGSNFTLKIRSTKLEDSAMYFCASSEGSVRPSNYGYTFGSGTRLTVV.

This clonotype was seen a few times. The CDR3 bases are TGTGCCAGCAGCTTGCTCGGGCAGGGGGCCAAAAACATTCAGTACTTC. Translating it yields CASSLLGQGAKNIQYF. The chain is built from TRBV5-6 and TRBJ2-4; weak D call: TRBD1 (6 bases). This CDR3 spans 16 amino acids. With 1 base removed from V and 1 base from J, the gap between germline ends came to 12 bases. Germline assignment: CDR1 SGHDT and CDR2 YYEEEE.